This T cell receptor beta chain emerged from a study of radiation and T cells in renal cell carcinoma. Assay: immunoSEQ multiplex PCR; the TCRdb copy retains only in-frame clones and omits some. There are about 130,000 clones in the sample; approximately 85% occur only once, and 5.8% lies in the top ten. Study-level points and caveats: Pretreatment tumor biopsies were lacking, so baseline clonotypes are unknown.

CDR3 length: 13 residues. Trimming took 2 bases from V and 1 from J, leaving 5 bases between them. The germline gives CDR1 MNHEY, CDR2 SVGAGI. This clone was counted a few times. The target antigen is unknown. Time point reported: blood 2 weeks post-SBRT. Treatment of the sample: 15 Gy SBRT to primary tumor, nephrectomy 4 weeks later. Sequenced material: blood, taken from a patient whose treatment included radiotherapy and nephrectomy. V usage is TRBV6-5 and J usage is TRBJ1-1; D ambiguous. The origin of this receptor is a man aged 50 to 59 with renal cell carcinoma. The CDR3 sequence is CASSYNPNTEAFF. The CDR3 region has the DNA TGTGCCAGCAGTTACAACCCGAACACTGAAGCTTTCTTT.